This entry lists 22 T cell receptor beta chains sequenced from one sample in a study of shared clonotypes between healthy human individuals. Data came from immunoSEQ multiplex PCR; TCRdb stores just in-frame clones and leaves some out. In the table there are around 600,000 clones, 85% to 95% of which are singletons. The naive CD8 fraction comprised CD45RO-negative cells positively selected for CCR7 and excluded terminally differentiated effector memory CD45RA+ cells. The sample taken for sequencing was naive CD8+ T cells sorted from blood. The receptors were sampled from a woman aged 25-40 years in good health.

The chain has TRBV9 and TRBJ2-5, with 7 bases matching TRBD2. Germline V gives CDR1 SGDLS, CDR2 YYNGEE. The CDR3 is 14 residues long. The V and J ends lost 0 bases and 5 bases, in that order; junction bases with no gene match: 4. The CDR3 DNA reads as TGTGCCAGCAGCGTAGAGGAGGGAGGGGAGACCCAGTACTTC. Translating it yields CASSVEEGGETQYF.

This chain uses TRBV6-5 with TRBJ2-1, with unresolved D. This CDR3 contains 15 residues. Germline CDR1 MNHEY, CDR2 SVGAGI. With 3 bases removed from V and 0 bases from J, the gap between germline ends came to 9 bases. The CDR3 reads CASSYLTSSYNEQFF. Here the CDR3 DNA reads TGTGCCAGCAGTTATCTCACAAGCTCCTACAATGAGCAGTTCTTC.

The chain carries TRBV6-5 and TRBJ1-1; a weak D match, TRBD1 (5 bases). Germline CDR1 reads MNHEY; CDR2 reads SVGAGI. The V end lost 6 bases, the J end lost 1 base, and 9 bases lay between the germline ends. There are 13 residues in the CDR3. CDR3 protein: CASSLDRNTEAFF. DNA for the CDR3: TGTGCCAGCAGCCTCGACAGGAACACTGAAGCTTTCTTT.

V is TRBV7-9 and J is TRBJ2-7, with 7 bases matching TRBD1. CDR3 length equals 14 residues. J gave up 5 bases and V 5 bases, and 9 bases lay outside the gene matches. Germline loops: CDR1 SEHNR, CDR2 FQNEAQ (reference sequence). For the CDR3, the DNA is TGTGCCAGCAGCCAACCCCGGGACAGCCACGAGCAGTACTTC. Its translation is CASSQPRDSHEQYF.

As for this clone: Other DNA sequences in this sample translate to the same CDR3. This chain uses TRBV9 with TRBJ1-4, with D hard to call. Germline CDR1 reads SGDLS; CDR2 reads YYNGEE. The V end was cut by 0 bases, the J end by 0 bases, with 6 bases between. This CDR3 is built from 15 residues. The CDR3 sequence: CASSVGTATNEKLFF. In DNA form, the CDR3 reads TGTGCCAGCAGCGTAGGGACTGCAACTAATGAAAAACTGTTTTTT.

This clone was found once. The CDR3, as DNA: TGTGCCAGCAGCAGGGACCCTGAACCCCCATACGAGCAGTACTTC. It specifies CASSRDPEPPYEQYF. This chain joins TRBV21-1 and TRBJ2-7. TRBV21-1 is described as a pseudogene. This CDR3 has 15 residues.

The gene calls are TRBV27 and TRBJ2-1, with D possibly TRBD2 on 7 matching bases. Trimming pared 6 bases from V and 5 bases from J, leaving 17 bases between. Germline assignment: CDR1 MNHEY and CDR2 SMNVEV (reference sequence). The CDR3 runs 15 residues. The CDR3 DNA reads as TGTGCCAGCAGGGTACCAGGGGCGGGAGACAATGAGCAGTTCTTC. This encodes CASRVPGAGDNEQFF.

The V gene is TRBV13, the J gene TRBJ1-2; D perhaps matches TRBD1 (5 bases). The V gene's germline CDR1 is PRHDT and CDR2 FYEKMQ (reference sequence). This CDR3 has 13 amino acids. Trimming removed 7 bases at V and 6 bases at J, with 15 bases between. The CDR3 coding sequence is TGTGCCAGCACACTCGGAGCAGGGAATGGCTACACCTTC. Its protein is CASTLGAGNGYTF.

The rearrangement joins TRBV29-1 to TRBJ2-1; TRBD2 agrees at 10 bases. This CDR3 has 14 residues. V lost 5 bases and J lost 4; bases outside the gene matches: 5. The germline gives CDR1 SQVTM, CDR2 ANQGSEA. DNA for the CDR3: TGCAGCGTTTCCCTAGCGGGAGATTACAATGAGCAGTTCTTC. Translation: CSVSLAGDYNEQFF.

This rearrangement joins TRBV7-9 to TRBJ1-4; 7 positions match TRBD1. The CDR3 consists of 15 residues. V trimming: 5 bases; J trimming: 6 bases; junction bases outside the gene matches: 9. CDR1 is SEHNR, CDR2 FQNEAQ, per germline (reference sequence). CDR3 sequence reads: CASSARQGRDEKLFF. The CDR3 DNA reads TGTGCCAGCAGCGCACGACAGGGTAGGGATGAAAAACTGTTTTTT. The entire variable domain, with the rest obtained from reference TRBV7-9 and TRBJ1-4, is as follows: DTGVSQNPRHKITKRGQNVTFRCDPISEHNRLYWYRQTLGQGPEFLTYFQNEAQLEKSRLLSDRFSAERPKGSFSTLEIQRTEQGDSAMYLCASSARQGRDEKLFFGSGTQLSVL.

The CDR3 coding sequence is TGTGCCAGCAGTTTCCAGGTAGCGGGAGGGGACCACGAGCAGTACTTC. Translated: CASSFQVAGGDHEQYF. The gene calls are TRBV27 and TRBJ2-7, with 11 bases matching TRBD2. The junction had 9 bases not matched to a gene; V was cut back by 3 bases and J by 5 bases. There are 16 residues in the CDR3. Germline CDR1 reads MNHEY; CDR2 reads SMNVEV (reference sequence).

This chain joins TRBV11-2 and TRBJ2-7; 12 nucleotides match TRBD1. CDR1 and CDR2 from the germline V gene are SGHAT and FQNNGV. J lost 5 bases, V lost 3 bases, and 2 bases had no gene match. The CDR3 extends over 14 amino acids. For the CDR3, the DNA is TGTGCCAGCAGCTTCGGGACAGGGGGCGACGAGCAGTACTTC. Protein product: CASSFGTGGDEQYF.

CDR3: CASSLSPRNTEAFF. In nucleotides, the CDR3 is TGTGCCAGCAGCTTGAGTCCTAGGAACACTGAAGCTTTCTTT. The chain combines TRBV5-6 with TRBJ1-1; D gene unclear. This CDR3 is 14 amino acids long. V lost 1 base and J 1 base, leaving 8 bases between the germline ends. Germline assignment: CDR1 SGHDT and CDR2 YYEEEE.

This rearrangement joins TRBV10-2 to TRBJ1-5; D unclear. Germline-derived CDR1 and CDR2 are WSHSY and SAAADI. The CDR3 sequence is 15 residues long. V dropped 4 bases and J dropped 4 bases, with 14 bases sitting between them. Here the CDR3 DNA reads TGCGCCAGCAGTGGTGCCCCGGGTGATAATCAGCCCCAGCATTTT. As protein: CASSGAPGDNQPQHF.

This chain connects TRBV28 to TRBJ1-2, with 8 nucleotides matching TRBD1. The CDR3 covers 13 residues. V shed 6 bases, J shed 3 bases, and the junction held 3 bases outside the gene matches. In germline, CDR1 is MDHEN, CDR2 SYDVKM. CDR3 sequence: CASRGQGDYGYTF. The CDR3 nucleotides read TGTGCCAGCAGAGGACAGGGAGACTATGGCTACACCTTC.

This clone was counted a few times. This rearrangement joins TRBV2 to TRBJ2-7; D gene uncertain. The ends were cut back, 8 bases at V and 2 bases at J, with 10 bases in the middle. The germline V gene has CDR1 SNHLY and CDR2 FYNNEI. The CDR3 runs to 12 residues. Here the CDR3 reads CASCPPTYEQYF. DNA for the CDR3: TGTGCCAGCTGTCCCCCGACCTACGAGCAGTACTTC.

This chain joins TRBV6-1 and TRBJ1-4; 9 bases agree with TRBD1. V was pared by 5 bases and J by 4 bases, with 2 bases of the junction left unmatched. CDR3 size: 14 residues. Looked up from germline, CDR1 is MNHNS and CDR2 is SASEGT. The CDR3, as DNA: TGTGCCAGCAGTCCGGGACAGGGTAATGAAAAACTGTTTTTT. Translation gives CASSPGQGNEKLFF.

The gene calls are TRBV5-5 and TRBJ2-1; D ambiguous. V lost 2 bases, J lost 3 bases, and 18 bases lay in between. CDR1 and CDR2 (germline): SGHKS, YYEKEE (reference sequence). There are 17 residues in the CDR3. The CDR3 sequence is CASSLVPATNGYNEQFF. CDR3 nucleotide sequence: TGTGCCAGCAGCTTAGTTCCAGCGACAAACGGCTACAATGAGCAGTTCTTC.

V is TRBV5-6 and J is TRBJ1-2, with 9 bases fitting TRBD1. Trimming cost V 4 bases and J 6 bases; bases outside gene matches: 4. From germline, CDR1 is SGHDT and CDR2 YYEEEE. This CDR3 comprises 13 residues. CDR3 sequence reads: CASSGWTGDGYTF. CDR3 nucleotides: TGTGCCAGCAGCGGCTGGACAGGGGATGGCTACACCTTC.

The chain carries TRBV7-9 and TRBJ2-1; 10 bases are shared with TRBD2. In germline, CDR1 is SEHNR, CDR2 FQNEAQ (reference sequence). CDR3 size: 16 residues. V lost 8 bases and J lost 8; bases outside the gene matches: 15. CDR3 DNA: TGTGCCAGCCTTTTTCCCCTAGCGGGAGAGATCGATGAGCAGTTCTTC. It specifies CASLFPLAGEIDEQFF.

CDR3 in amino acids: CASSFSVRREQYF. The DNA for the CDR3 is TGTGCCAGCAGTTTTAGCGTTCGTCGCGAGCAGTACTTC. The chain is built from TRBV27 and TRBJ2-7, with D tentatively TRBD2 (5 bases). CDR3 size: 13 residues. V lost 3 bases, J lost 6 bases, and 12 bases lay in between. CDR1 and CDR2 from the germline V gene are MNHEY and SMNVEV (reference sequence).

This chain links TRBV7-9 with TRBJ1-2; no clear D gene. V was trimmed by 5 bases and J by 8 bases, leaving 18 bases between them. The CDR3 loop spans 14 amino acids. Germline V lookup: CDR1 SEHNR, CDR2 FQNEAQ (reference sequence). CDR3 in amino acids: CASSAVTGLEGYTF. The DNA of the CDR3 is TGTGCCAGCAGCGCCGTTACGGGCCTGGAGGGCTACACCTTC.